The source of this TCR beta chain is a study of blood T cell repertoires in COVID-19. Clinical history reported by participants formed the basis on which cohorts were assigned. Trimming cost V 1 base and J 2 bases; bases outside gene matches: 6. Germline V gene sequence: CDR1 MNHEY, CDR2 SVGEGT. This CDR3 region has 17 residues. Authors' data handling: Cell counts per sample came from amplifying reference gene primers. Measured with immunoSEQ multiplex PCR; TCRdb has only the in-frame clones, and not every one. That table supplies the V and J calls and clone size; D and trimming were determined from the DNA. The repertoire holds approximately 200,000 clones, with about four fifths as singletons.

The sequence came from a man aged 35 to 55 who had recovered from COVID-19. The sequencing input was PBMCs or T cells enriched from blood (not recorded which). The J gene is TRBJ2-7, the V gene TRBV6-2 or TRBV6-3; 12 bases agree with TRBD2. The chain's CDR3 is CASSYYASGRAPYEQYF. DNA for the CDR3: TGTGCCAGCAGTTACTACGCTAGCGGGAGGGCCCCCTACGAGCAGTACTTC.